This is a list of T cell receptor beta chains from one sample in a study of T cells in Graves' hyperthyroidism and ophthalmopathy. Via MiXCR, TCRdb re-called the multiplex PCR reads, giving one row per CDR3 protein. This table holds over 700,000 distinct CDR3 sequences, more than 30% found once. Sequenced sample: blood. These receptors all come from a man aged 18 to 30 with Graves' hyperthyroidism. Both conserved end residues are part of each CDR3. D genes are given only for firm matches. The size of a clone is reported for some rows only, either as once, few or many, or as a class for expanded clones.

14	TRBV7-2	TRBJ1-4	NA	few	TGTGCCAGCAGCTTAGGAGGGTATTATGAAAAACTGTTTTTT	CASSLGGYYEKLFF
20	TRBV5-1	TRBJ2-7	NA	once	TGCGCCAGCAGTAGCTCTATATACCAAACACGGGAACACCTCTCCTACGAGCAGTACTTC	CASSSSIYQTREHLSYEQYF
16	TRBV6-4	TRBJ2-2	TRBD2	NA	TGTGCCAGCAGGTCCCTAGCGGGGGGGAACACCGGGGAGCTGTTTTTT	CASRSLAGGNTGELFF
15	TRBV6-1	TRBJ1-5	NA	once	TGTGCCAGCAAGTGGCGGGGCGAGGGCAATCAGCCCCAGCATTTT	CASKWRGEGNQPQHF
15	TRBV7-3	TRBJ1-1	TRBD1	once	TGTGCCAGCAGCCAACCGGGACAGGGCAGCACTGAAGCTTTCTTT	CASSQPGQGSTEAFF
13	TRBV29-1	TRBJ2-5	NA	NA	TGCAGCGTTGGATTCGGGGCCCAAGAGACCCAGTACTTC	CSVGFGAQETQYF
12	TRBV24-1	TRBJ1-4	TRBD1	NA	TGTGCCACCAGTGATGGGCCGGGACAGGGCCCTTTT	CATSDGPGQGPF
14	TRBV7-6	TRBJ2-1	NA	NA	TGTGCCAGCAGCTTAGCAAGGGGAGGCAATGAGCAGTTCTTC	CASSLARGGNEQFF
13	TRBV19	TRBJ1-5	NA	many	TGTGCCAGTATCGGGGGAGGATGGCAGCCCCAGCATTTT	CASIGGGWQPQHF
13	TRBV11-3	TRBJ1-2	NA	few	TGTGCCAGCAGTTCCAACGAGAACTATGGCTACACCTTC	CASSSNENYGYTF
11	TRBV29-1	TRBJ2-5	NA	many	TGCAGCGTTGAGCCAGGAACGACCCAGTACTTC	CSVEPGTTQYF
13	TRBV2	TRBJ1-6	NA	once	TGTGCCAGCAGTGAACAGATAGATTCACCCCTCCACTTT	CASSEQIDSPLHF
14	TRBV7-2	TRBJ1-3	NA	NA	TGTGCCAGCAGCACCAGCGGGAGGGCGGGCACCATATATTTT	CASSTSGRAGTIYF
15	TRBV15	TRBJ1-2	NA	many	TGTGCCACCAGCAGAGCCCCCGGGGCCAACTATGGCTACACCTTC	CATSRAPGANYGYTF
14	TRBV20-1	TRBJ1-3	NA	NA	TGCAGTGCTTCGTCGGAGGGAGCTGGAAACACCATATATTTT	CSASSEGAGNTIYF
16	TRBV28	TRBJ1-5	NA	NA	TGTGCCAGCAGCCTCCGACCACCTTATAGCAATCAGCCCCAGCATTTT	CASSLRPPYSNQPQHF
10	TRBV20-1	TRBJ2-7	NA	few	TGCAGTGCCCTATACTACGAGCAGTACTTC	CSALYYEQYF
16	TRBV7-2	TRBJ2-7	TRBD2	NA	TGTGCCAGCAGTTACTCAAAGCTAGCGGAACCTTACGAGCAGTACTTC	CASSYSKLAEPYEQYF
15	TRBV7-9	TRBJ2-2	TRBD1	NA	TGTGCCTGGAGTGTACAGGGGCTCAACACCGGGGAGCTGTTTTTT	CAWSVQGLNTGELFF
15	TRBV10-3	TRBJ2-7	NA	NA	TGTGCCATCAGGAAGCGGGAGGGACAGGGTAGGGAGCAGTACTTC	CAIRKREGQGREQYF
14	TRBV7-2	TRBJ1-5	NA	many	TGTGCCAGCAGATTGTCGTCTCGCAATCAGCCCCAGCATTTT	CASRLSSRNQPQHF
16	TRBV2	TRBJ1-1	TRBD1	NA	TGTGCCAGCAGTCCCTCATGGACAGGGATGAGCACTGAAGCTTTCTTT	CASSPSWTGMSTEAFF
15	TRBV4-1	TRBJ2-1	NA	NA	TGCGCCAGCAGCCAAGTGTATGGGGAGCCCTATGAGCAGTTCTTC	CASSQVYGEPYEQFF
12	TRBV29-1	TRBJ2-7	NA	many	TGCAGCGTTGAACTTGCCACGTACGAGCAGTACTTC	CSVELATYEQYF
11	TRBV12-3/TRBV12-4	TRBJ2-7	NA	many	TGTGCCAGCAGTTTAGAAAGAGGGCAGTACTTC	CASSLERGQYF
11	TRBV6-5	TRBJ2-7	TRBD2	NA	TGTGCCGTTCGGGAGGGAGGCGAGCAGTACTTC	CAVREGGEQYF
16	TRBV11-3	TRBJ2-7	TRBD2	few	TGTGCCAGCAGCTCTTTCAGCGGGGGGGGTTCCTACGAGCAGTACTTC	CASSSFSGGGSYEQYF
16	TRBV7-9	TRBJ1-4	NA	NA	TGTGCCAGCAGCTTGGGGGGCAGGAGGGGAGCTGAAAAACTGTTTTTT	CASSLGGRRGAEKLFF
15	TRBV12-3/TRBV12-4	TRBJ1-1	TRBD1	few	TGTGCCAGCAGTTTAGGGACAGGGGGGATCACTGAAGCTTTCTTT	CASSLGTGGITEAFF
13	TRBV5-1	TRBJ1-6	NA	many	TGCGCCAGCAGCTTGGATGAAGGTTCACCCCTCCACTTT	CASSLDEGSPLHF
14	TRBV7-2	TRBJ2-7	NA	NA	TGTGCCAGCAGCTCCACCGGGACTGGCTACGAGCAGTACTTC	CASSSTGTGYEQYF